The next 18 T cell receptor beta chains were all read from a single sample in a study of graft-versus-host responses after intestinal transplantation. Produced via immunoSEQ multiplex PCR; TCRdb's table is partial and in-frame only. Here the sample spans fewer than 95,000 clones, approximately 94% being singletons. For these TCRs, the target antigens are not known. The specimen comprised unstimulated CD8+ T cells sorted from spleen or lymph node cells, sampled before intestinal transplant. The receptors derive from a human donor who received an intestinal transplant.

The rearrangement joins TRBV6-6 to TRBJ1-1; TRBD1 agrees at 8 bases. Germline assignment: CDR1 MNHNY and CDR2 SVGAGI (reference sequence). This CDR3 has 15 residues. The ends lost 5 bases at V and 5 bases at J; junction bases unmatched: 10. In DNA form, the CDR3 reads TGTGCCAGCAGTAGCGGGACAGGATGGGGGACTGAAGCTTTCTTT. Translating gives CASSSGTGWGTEAFF.

This chain connects TRBV10-3 to TRBJ2-7, with no clear D. Germline V gene data show CDR1 as ENHRY and CDR2 as SYGVKD. This CDR3 is 13 amino acids long. Trimming took off 0 bases at V and 6 bases at J, with 9 bases between the two ends. CDR3 bases: TGTGCCATCAGTGAGTCCATCTCGGGCGAGCAGTACTTC. Protein: CAISESISGEQYF.

This chain connects TRBV27 to TRBJ2-7; TRBD1 matches 8 bases. The CDR3 consists of 15 residues. CDR1 is MNHEY, CDR2 SMNVEV, per germline (reference sequence). Unmatched junction bases numbered 15, after V lost 7 bases and J lost 7 bases. CDR3 protein: CASNPGQGGFGEQYF. CDR3 sequence (DNA): TGTGCCAGCAACCCCGGACAGGGCGGTTTTGGAGAGCAGTACTTC.

V usage is TRBV11-3 and J usage is TRBJ2-1, with D perhaps TRBD1 (5 bases). The CDR3 loop spans 17 amino acids. From germline, CDR1 is SGHNT and CDR2 YENEEA. V was cut by 1 base and J by 0 bases, with 13 bases left in between. CDR3 protein: CASSLAQGAVSYNEQFF. The CDR3 DNA is TGTGCCAGCAGCTTAGCTCAGGGTGCCGTCTCCTACAATGAGCAGTTCTTC.

This clone was seen just once. The chain is built from TRBV4-2 and TRBJ1-2; D is unresolved. The CDR3 extends over 14 amino acids. The V gene's germline CDR1 is LGHNA and CDR2 YNFKEQ. V was pared by 4 bases and J by 7 bases, with 16 bases between. CDR3 sequence reads: CASSPGGGFSGYTF. In DNA form, the CDR3 reads TGTGCCAGCAGCCCTGGCGGCGGATTTTCTGGCTACACCTTC.

This chain connects TRBV6-5 to TRBJ2-5; 10 bases align to TRBD1. The CDR3 has 15 residues. V was pared by 4 bases and J by 4 bases, with 6 bases of the junction left unmatched. Looked up from germline, CDR1 is MNHEY and CDR2 is SVGAGI. The CDR3 nucleotides read TGTGCCAGCAGTTCCGGGACAGGGGCGGGAGAGACCCAGTACTTC. Protein product: CASSSGTGAGETQYF.

The rearrangement links TRBV10-3 to TRBJ1-3; D may be TRBD1 (5 bases). CDR3 size: 17 residues. Germline CDR1 ENHRY, CDR2 SYGVKD. V gave up 0 bases and J gave up 0 bases, with 12 bases separating them. CDR3: CAISESKGLNSGNTIYF. The CDR3, as DNA: TGTGCCATCAGTGAGTCGAAGGGGCTTAACTCTGGAAACACCATATATTTT.

The rearrangement links TRBV12-5 to TRBJ1-1; TRBD1 aligns across 9 bases. The germline gives CDR1 LGHNT, CDR2 FRNRAP. V lost 5 bases to trimming and J lost 5 bases; unmatched junction nucleotides: 12. This CDR3 has 16 residues. CDR3 in DNA: TGTGCTAGTGGTGACACTCGGGACAGGGTGGGGACTGAAGCTTTCTTT. It encodes CASGDTRDRVGTEAFF.

V and J are TRBV7-9 and TRBJ2-5; TRBD1 matches at 8 bases. The CDR3 extends over 16 amino acids. Germline lookup yields CDR1 SEHNR and CDR2 FQNEAQ (reference sequence). V lost 4 bases, J lost 5 bases, and 12 bases stayed unmatched. As DNA, the CDR3 is TGTGCCAGCAGCTCCACCCTCACAGGGGGTATGGAGACCCAGTACTTC. This gives the protein CASSSTLTGGMETQYF.

This rearrangement joins TRBV5-1 to TRBJ2-7, with 11 bases aligning to TRBD2. V lost 5 bases to trimming and J lost 1 base; unmatched junction nucleotides: 2. CDR1 SGHRS and CDR2 YFSETQ come from the germline V gene. This CDR3 region has 14 residues. Here the CDR3 reads CASRRTSGSYEQYF. The DNA of the CDR3 is TGCGCCAGCAGAAGGACTAGCGGGTCCTACGAGCAGTACTTC.

V and J are TRBV2 and TRBJ2-3; 7 bases match TRBD2. The junction had 12 bases not matched to a gene; V was cut back by 4 bases and J by 2 bases. Germline V gene data show CDR1 as SNHLY and CDR2 as FYNNEI. The CDR3 is 17 amino acids. CDR3 bases: TGTGCCAGCAGTGGGGGGGGGATGGCGGAGATCACAGATACGCAGTATTTT. This codes for CASSGGGMAEITDTQYF.

This chain links TRBV11-2 with TRBJ2-3; TRBD2 agrees at 11 bases. The CDR3 has 17 residues. Germline trimming cut 3 bases from V and 6 bases from J; bases unmatched to any gene: 11. CDR1 is SGHAT, CDR2 FQNNGV, per germline. The CDR3 DNA is TGTGCCAGCAGCTTTGGGGGTAGCGGGGGGGCATCGGATACGCAGTATTTT. It specifies CASSFGGSGGASDTQYF.

This CDR3 reads CASSPQRGRGGAGELFF. Written as DNA, the CDR3 is TGTGCCAGCAGTCCCCAAAGAGGCAGGGGAGGGGCCGGGGAGCTGTTTTTT. This chain uses TRBV27 with TRBJ2-2; possibly TRBD2 for D (7 bases). V lost 5 bases and J lost 6, with 22 bases in between. Germline V gene sequence: CDR1 MNHEY, CDR2 SMNVEV (reference sequence). This CDR3 comprises 17 residues.

V gene TRBV27 combines with J gene TRBJ2-3; possibly TRBD2 for D (5 bases). This CDR3 has 16 residues. Germline V gene data show CDR1 as MNHEY and CDR2 as SMNVEV (reference sequence). Trimming pared 2 bases from V and 0 bases from J, leaving 12 bases between. Here the CDR3 reads CASSLISGSSTDTQYF. DNA for the CDR3: TGTGCCAGCAGTTTAATTTCGGGATCGAGCACAGATACGCAGTATTTT.

The gene calls are TRBV5-5 and TRBJ1-2, with D possibly matching TRBD1 (6 bases). V lost 3 bases and J 3 bases, leaving 12 bases between the germline ends. Looked up from germline, CDR1 is SGHKS and CDR2 is YYEKEE (reference sequence). This CDR3 is built from 14 residues. The CDR3 loop reads CASSWQGIDYGYTF. The CDR3 DNA is TGTGCCAGCAGCTGGCAGGGGATAGACTATGGCTACACCTTC. Using reference TRBV5-5 and TRBJ1-2 for the parts outside the CDR3, the full variable domain is DAGVTQSPTHLIKTRGQQVTLRCSPISGHKSVSWYQQVLGQGPQFIFQYYEKEERGRGNFPDRFSARQFPNYSSELNVNALLLGDSALYLCASSWQGIDYGYTFGSGTRLTVV.

The chain links TRBV27 to TRBJ1-2; D remains unclear. Germline CDR1 MNHEY, CDR2 SMNVEV (reference sequence). The CDR3 spans 15 residues. Trimming removed 6 bases at V and 5 bases at J, with 19 bases between. CDR3 bases: TGTGCCAGCAGCGTAAAGGGATCGGGGAAGTATGGCTACACCTTC. This gives the protein CASSVKGSGKYGYTF.

The chain carries TRBV29-1 and TRBJ2-3; D is unclear. The CDR3 covers 14 residues. Looked up from germline, CDR1 is SQVTM and CDR2 is ANQGSEA. V lost 6 bases, J lost 1 base, and 14 bases lay in between. The CDR3 protein is CSVTGLWGTDTQYF. CDR3 in DNA: TGCAGCGTGACCGGGTTGTGGGGCACAGATACGCAGTATTTT.

In its sample, this clone was seen once. V is TRBV30 and J is TRBJ1-4, with TRBD1 as a possible D gene (5 bases). V shed 0 bases and J shed 7 bases, with 21 bases lying between them. The CDR3 loop spans 17 amino acids. The germline V gene encodes CDR1 GTSNPN and CDR2 SVGIG (reference sequence). The CDR3 loop reads CAWSVKTTGTYSEKLFF. CDR3 nucleotide sequence: TGTGCCTGGAGTGTCAAAACCACCGGGACTTATAGTGAAAAACTGTTTTTT. The full variable domain, in which reference TRBV30 and TRBJ1-4 provide the parts outside the CDR3, is SQTIHQWPATLVQPVGSPLSLECTVEGTSNPNLYWYRQAAGRGLQLLFYSVGIGQISSEVPQNLSASRPQDRQFILSSKKLLLSDSGFYLCAWSVKTTGTYSEKLFFGSGTQLSVL.